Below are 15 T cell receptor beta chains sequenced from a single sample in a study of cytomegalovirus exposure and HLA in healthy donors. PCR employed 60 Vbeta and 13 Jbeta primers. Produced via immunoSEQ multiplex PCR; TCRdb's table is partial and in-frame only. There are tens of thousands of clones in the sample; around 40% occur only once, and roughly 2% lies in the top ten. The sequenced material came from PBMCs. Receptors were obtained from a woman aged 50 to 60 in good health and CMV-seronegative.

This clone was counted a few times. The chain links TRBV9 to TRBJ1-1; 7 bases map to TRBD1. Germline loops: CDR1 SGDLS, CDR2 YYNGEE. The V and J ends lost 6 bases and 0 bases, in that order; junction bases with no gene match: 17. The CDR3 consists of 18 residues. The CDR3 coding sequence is TGTGCCAGCACCAAGACCTTACAGGGGTCACCCTTGAACACTGAAGCTTTCTTT. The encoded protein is CASTKTLQGSPLNTEAFF.

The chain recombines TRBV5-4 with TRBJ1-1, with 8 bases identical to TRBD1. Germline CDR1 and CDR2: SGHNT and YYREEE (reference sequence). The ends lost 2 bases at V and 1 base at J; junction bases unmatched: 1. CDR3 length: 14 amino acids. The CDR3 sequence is CASSFRGQNTEAFF. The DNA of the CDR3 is TGTGCCAGCAGCTTCAGGGGGCAGAACACTGAAGCTTTCTTT.

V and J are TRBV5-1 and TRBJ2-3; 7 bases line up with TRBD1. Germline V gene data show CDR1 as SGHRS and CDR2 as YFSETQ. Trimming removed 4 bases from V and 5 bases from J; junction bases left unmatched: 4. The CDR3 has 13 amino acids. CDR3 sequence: CASSLPGGDTQYF. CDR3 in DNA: TGCGCCAGCAGCCTTCCAGGGGGAGATACGCAGTATTTT.

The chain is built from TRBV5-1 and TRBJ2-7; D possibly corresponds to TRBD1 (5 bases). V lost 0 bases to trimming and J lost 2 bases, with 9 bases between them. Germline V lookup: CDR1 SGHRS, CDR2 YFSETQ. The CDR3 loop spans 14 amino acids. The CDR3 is CASSLAGLPYEQYF. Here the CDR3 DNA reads TGCGCCAGCAGCTTGGCAGGGTTACCCTACGAGCAGTACTTC. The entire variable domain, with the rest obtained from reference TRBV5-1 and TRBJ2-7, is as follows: KAGVTQTPRYLIKTRGQQVTLSCSPISGHRSVSWYQQTPGQGLQFLFEYFSETQRNKGNFPGRFSGRQFSNSRSEMNVSTLELGDSALYLCASSLAGLPYEQYFGPGTRLTVT.

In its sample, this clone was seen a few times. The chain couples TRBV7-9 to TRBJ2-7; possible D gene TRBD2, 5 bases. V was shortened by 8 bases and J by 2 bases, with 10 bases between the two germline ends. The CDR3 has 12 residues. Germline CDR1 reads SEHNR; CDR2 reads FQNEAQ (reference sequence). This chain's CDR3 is CASAGRTYEQYF. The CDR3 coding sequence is TGTGCCAGCGCGGGTCGAACCTACGAGCAGTACTTC.

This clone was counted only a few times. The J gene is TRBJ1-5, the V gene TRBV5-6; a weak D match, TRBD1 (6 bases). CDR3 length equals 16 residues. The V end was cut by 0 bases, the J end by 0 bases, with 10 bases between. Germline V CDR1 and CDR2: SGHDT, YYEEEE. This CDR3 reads CASSLGPGVSNQPQHF. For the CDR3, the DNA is TGTGCCAGCAGCTTGGGCCCAGGGGTTAGCAATCAGCCCCAGCATTTT.

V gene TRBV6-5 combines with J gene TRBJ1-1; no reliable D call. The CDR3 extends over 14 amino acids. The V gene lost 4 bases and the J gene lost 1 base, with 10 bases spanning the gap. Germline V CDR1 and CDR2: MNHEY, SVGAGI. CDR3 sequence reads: CASSSGGRNTEAFF. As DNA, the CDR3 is TGTGCCAGCAGTTCTGGAGGGCGGAACACTGAAGCTTTCTTT.

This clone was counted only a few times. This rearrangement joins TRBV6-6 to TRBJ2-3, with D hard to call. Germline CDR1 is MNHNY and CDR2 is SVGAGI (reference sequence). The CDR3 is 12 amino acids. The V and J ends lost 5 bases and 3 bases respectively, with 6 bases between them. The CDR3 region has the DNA TGTGCCAGCAGTCTCCGTACAGATACGCAGTATTTT. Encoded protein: CASSLRTDTQYF.

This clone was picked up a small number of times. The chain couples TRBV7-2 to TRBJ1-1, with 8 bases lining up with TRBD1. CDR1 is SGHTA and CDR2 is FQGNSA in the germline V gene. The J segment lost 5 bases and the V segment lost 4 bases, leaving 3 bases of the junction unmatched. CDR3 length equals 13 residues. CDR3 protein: CASSYTGGTEAFF. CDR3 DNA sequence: TGTGCCAGCAGCTACACAGGGGGAACTGAAGCTTTCTTT.

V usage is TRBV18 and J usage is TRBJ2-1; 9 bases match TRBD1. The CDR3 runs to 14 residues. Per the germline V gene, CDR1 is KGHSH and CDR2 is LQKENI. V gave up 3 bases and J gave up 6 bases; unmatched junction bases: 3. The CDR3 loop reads CASSPGTGTNEQFF. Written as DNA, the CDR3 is TGTGCCAGCTCACCCGGGACAGGGACCAATGAGCAGTTCTTC. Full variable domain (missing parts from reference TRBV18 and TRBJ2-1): NAGVMQNPRHLVRRRGQEARLRCSPMKGHSHVYWYRQLPEEGLKFMVYLQKENIIDESGMPKERFSAEFPKEGPSILRIQQVVRGDSAAYFCASSPGTGTNEQFFGPGTRLTVL.

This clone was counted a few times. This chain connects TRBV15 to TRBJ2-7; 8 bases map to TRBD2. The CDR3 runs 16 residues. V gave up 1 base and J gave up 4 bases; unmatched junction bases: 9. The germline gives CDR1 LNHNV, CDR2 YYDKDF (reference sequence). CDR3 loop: CATSRGGSGRTYEQYF. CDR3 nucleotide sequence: TGTGCCACCAGCAGAGGAGGCAGCGGGAGAACTTACGAGCAGTACTTC.

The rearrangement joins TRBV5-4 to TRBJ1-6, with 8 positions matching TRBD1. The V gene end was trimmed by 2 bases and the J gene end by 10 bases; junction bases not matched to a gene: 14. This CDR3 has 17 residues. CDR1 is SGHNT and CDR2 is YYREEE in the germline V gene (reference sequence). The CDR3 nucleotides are TGTGCCAGCAGCTTTCTTCAGGGGGCTCAAAGTTTGTCACCCCTCCACTTT. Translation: CASSFLQGAQSLSPLHF.

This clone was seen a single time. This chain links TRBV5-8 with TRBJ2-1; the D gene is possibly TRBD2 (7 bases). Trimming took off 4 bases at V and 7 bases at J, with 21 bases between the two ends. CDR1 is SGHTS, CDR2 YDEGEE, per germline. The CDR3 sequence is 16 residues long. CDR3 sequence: CASSPMGAGEYNEQFF. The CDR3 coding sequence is TGTGCCAGCAGCCCCATGGGGGCGGGAGAATATAATGAGCAGTTCTTC.

For the CDR3, the DNA is TGTGCCAGTAGTATAGATTCGGGAGGTAATACGCAGTATTTT. Protein product: CASSIDSGGNTQYF. This chain joins TRBV19 and TRBJ2-3, with 7 nucleotides matching TRBD2. J lost 7 bases, V lost 0 bases, and 4 bases had no gene match. The germline CDR1 and CDR2 sequences are LNHDA and SQIVND (reference sequence). The CDR3 sequence is 14 residues long.

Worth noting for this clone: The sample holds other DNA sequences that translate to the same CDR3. As DNA, the CDR3 is TGTGCCACCGCGATAGCGCCCGCCTACGAGCAGTACTTC. Encoded protein: CATAIAPAYEQYF. This rearrangement joins TRBV28 to TRBJ2-7, with D perhaps matching TRBD2 (5 bases). The CDR3 runs to 13 residues. V shed 10 bases and J shed 2 bases, with 15 bases lying between them. Germline loops: CDR1 MDHEN, CDR2 SYDVKM.